The table lists the clone carrying this TCR beta chain with a count of one. Other DNA sequences within the sample encode an identical CDR3. Germline lookup yields CDR1 DFQATT and CDR2 SNEGSKA (reference sequence). Deletions cut 3 bases from V and 1 base from J, with 2 bases between. The CDR3 extends over 11 amino acids. This table comes from immunoSEQ multiplex PCR, and its TCRdb copy is limited to in-frame clones, with some not included. The repertoire holds 200,000 to 250,000 clones, with around 86% as singletons. This record comes from a study of cytomegalovirus exposure and HLA in healthy donors. Source material: PBMCs. The rearrangement uses TRBV20-1 and TRBJ2-3; D is unclear. This TCR came from a woman aged 18-30 years in good health and CMV-seropositive. The CDR3 region is CSASGTDTQYF. The CDR3 coding sequence is TGCAGTGCTAGCGGCACAGATACGCAGTATTTT.